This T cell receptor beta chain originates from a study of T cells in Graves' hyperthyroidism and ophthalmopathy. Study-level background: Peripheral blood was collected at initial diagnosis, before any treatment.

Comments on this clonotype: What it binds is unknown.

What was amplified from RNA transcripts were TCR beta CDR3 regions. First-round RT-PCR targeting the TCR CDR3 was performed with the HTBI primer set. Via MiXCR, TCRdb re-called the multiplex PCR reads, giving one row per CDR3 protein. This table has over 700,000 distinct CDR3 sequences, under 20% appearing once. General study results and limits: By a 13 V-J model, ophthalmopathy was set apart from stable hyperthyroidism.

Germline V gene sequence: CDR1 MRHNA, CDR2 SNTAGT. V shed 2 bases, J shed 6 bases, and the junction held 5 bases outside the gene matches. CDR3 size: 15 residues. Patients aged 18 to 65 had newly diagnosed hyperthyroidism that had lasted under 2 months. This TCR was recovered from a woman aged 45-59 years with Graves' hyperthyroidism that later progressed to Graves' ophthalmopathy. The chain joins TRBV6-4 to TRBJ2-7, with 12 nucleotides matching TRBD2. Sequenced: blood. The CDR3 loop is CASSDPSGGVFEQYF. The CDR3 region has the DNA TGTGCCAGCAGTGACCCTAGCGGGGGGGTTTTCGAGCAGTACTTC.